This TCR beta chain was sequenced for a study of blood T cell repertoires in COVID-19. Study context: COVID-19 samples from acute and convalescent phases originated in the United States, Italy and Spain. The cDNA or gDNA used as material had been derived from T cells, B-cell-depleted T cells, or PBMCs.

Profiled with immunoSEQ multiplex PCR; TCRdb holds only in-frame clones, not every one. The table shows 60,000 or so clones, with about 87% occurring only once. The germline V gene has CDR1 SEHNR and CDR2 FQNEAQ (reference sequence). The CDR3 loop spans 14 amino acids. Trimming left V 3 bases short and J 0 bases short, with 8 bases between. The V and J genes are TRBV7-9 and TRBJ1-1, with D perhaps TRBD1 (6 bases). This clonotype was obtained from a human donor with active COVID-19. The donor label of this sample is uncertain. Sequenced sample: peripheral blood. The CDR3 loop is CASSFRQVNTEAFF. The CDR3 DNA is TGTGCCAGCAGCTTTCGACAGGTGAACACTGAAGCTTTCTTT.